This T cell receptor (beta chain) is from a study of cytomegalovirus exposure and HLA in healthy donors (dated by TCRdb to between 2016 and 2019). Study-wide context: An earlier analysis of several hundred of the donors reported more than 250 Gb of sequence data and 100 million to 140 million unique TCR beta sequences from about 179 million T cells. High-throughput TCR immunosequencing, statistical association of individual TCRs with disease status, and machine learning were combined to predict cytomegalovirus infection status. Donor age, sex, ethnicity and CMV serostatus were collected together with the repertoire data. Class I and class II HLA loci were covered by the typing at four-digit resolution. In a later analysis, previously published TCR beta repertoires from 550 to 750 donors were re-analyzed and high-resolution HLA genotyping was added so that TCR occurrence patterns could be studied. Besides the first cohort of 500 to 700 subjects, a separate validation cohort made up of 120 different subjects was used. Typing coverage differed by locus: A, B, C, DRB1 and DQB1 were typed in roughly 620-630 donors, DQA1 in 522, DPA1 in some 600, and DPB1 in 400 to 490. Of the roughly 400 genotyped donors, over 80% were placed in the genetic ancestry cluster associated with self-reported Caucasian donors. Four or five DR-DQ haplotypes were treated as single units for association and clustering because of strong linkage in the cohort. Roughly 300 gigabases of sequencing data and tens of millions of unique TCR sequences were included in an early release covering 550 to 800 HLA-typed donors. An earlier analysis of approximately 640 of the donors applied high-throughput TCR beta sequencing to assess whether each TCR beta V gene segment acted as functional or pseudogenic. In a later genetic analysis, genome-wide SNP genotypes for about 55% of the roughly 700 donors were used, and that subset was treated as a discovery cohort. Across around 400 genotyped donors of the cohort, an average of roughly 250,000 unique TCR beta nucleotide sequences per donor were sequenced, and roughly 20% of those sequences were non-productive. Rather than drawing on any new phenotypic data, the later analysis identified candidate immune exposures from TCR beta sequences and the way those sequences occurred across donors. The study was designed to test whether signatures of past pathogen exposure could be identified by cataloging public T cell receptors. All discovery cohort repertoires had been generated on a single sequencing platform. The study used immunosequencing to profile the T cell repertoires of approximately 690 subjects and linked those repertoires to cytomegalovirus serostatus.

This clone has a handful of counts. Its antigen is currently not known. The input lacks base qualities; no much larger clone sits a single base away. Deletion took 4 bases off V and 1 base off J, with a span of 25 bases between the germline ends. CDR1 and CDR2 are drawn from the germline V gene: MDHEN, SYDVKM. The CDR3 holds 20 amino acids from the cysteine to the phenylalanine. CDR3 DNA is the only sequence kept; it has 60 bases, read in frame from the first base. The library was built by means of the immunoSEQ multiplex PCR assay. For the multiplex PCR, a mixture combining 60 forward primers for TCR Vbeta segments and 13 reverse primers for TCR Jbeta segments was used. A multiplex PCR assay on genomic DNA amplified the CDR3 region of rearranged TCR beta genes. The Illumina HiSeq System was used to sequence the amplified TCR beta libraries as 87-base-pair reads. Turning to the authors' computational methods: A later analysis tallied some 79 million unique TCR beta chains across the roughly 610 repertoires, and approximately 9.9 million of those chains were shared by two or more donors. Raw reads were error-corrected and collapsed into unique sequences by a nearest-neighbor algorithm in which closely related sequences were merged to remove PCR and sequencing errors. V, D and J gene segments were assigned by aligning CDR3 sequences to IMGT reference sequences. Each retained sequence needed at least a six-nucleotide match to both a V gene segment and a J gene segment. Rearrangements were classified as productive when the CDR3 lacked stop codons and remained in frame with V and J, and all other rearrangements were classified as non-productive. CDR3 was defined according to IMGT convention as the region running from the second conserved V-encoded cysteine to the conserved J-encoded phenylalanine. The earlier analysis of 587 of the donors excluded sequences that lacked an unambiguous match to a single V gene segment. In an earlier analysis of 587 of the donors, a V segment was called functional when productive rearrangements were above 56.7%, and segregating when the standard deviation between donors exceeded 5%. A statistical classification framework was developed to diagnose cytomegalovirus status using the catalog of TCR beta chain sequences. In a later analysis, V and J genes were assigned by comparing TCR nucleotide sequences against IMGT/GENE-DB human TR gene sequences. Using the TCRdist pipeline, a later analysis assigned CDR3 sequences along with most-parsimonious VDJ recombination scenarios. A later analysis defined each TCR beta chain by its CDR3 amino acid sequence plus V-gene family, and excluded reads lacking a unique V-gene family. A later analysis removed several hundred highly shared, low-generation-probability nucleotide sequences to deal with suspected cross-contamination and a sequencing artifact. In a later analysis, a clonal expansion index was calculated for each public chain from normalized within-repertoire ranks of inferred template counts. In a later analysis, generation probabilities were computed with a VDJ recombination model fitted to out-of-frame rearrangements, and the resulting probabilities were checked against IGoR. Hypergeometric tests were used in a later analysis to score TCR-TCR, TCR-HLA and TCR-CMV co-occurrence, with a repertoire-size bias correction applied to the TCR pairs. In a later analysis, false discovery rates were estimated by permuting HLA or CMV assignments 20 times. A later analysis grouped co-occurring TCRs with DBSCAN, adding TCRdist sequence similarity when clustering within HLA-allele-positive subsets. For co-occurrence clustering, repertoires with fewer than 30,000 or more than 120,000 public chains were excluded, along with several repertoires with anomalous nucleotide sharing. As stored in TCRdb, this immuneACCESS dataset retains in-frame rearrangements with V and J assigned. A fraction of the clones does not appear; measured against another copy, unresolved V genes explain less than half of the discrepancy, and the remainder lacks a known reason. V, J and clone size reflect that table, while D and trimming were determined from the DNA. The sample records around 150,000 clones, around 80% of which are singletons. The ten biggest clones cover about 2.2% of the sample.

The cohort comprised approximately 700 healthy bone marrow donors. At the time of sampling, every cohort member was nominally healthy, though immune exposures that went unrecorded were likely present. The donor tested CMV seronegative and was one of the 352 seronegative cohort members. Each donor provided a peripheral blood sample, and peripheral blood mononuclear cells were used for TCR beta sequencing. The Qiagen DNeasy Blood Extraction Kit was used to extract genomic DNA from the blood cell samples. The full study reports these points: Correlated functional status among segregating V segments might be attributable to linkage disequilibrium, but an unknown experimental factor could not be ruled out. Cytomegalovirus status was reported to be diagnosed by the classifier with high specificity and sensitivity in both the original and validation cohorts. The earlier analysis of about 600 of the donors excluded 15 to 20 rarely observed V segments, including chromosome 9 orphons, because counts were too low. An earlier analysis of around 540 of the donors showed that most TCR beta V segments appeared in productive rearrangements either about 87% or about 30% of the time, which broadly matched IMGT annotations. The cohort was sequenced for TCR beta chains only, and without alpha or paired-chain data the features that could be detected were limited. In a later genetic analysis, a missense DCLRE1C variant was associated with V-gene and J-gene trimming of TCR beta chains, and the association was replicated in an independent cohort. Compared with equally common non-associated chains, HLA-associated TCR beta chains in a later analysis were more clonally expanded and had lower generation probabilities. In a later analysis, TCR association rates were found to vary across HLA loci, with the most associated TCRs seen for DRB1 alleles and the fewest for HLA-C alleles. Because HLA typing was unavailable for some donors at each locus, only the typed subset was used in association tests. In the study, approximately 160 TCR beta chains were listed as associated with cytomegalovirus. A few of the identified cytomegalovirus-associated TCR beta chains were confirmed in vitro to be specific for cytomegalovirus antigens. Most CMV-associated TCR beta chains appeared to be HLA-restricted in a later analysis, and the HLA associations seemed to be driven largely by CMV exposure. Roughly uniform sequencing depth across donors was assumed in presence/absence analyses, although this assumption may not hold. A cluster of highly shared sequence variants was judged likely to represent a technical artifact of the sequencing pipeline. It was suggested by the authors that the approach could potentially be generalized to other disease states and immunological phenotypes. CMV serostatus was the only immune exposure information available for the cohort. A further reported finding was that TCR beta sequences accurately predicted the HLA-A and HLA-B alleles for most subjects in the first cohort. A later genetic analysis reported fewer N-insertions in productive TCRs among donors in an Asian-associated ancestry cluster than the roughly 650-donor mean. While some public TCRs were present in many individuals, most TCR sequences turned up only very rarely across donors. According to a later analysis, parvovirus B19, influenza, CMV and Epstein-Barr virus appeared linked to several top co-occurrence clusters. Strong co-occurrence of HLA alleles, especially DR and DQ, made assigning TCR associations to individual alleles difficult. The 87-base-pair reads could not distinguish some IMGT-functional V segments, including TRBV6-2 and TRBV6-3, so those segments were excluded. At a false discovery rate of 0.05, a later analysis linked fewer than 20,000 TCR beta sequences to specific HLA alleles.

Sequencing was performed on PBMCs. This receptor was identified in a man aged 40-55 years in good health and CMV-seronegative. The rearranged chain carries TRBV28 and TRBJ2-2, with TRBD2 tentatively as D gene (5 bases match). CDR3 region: CASSSPPGWWSPLNTGELFF. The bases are TGTGCCAGCAGTTCCCCGCCGGGATGGTGGTCACCTTTGAACACCGGGGAGCTGTTTTTT.